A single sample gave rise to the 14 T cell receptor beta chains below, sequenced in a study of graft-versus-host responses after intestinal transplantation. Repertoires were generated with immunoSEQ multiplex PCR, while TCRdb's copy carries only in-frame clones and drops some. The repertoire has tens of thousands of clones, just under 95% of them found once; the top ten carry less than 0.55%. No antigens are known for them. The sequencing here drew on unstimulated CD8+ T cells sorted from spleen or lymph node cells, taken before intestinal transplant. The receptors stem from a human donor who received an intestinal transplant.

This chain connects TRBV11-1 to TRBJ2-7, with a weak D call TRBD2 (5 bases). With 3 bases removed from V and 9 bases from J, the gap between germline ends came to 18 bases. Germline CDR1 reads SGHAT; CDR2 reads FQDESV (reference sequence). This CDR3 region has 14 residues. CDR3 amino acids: CASSLIDPPRVQYF. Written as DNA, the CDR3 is TGTGCCAGCAGCTTGATCGATCCCCCGAGGGTGCAGTACTTC.

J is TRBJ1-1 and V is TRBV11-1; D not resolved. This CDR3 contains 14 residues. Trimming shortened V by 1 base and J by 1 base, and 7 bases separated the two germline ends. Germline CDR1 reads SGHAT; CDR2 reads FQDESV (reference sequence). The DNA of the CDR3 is TGTGCCAGCAGCTTAGGACGGCCGAACACTGAAGCTTTCTTT. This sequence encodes CASSLGRPNTEAFF.

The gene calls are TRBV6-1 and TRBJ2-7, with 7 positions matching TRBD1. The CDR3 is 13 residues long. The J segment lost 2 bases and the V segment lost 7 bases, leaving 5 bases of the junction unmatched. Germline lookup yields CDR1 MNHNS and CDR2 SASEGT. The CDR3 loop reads CASIGTATYEQYF. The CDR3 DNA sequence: TGTGCCAGCATTGGGACAGCGACCTACGAGCAGTACTTC.

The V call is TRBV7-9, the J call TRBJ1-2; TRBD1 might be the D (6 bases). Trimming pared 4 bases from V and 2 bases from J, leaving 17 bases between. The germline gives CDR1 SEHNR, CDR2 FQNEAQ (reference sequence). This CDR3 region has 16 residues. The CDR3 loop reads CASSSPGTSGNYGYTF. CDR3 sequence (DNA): TGTGCCAGCAGCTCCCCCGGGACATCAGGCAACTATGGCTACACCTTC.

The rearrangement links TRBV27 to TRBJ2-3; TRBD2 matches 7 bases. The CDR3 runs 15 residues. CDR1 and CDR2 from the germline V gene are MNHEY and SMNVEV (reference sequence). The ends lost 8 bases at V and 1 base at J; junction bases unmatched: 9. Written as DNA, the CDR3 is TGTGCCAGCCGCCCCCCTAGCGGCCGCACAGATACGCAGTATTTT. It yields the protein CASRPPSGRTDTQYF.

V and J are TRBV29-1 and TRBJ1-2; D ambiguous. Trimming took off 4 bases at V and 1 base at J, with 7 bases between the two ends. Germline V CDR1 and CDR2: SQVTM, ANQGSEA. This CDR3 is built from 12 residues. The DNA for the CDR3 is TGCAGCGTTGTAAATCTTAACTATGGCTACACCTTC. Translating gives CSVVNLNYGYTF. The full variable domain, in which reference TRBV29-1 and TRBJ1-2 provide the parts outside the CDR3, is SAVISQKPSRDICQRGTSLTIQCQVDSQVTMMFWYRQQPGQSLTLIATANQGSEATYESGFVIDKFPISRPNLTFSTLTVSNMSPEDSSIYLCSVVNLNYGYTFGSGTRLTVV.

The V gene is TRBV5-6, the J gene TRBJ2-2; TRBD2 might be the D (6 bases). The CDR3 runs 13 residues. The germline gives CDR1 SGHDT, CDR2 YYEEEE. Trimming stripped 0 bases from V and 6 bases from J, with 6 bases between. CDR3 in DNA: TGTGCCAGCAGCTTGGGGAGGGCCGGGGAGCTGTTTTTT. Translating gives CASSLGRAGELFF.

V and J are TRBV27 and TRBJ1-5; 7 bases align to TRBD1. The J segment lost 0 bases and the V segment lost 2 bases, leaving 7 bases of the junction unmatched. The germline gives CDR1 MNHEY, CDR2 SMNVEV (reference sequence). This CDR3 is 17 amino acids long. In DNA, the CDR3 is TGTGCCAGCAGTTTAAGGTGGGACAGTTATAGCAATCAGCCCCAGCATTTT. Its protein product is CASSLRWDSYSNQPQHF.

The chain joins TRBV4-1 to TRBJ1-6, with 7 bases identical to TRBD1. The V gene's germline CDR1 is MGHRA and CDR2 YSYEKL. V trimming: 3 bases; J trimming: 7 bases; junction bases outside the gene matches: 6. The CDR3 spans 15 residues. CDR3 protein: CASSHKGGGNSPLHF. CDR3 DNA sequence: TGCGCCAGCAGCCACAAGGGAGGGGGCAATTCACCCCTCCACTTT.

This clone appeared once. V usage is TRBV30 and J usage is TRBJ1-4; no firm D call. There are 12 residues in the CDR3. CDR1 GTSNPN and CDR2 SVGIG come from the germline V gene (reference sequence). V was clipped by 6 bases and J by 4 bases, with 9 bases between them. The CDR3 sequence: CACNTFNEKLFF. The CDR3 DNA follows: TGTGCCTGTAACACATTTAATGAAAAACTGTTTTTT.

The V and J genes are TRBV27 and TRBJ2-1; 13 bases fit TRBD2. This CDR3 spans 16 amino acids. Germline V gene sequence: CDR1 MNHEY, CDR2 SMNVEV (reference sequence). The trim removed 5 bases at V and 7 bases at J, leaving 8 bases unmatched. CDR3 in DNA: TGTGCCAGCAGTCCTACTAGCGGGAGGGCGGTTAATGAGCAGTTCTTC. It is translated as CASSPTSGRAVNEQFF.

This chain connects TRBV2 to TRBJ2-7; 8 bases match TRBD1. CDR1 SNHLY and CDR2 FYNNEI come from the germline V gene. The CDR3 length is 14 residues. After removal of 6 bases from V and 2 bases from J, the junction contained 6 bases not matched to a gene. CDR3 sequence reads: CASSAWDRPYEQYF. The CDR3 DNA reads TGTGCCAGCAGCGCATGGGACAGGCCCTACGAGCAGTACTTC.

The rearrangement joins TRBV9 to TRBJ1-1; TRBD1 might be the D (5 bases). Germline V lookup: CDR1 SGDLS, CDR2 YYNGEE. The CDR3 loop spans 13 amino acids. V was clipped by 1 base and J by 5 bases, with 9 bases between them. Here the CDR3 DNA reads TGTGCCAGCAGCGTAAGGCAGGGTACTGAAGCTTTCTTT. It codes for CASSVRQGTEAFF.

The DNA for the CDR3 is TGTGCCAGCAGCGTAGGAGGGGCGCTCACCGGGGAGCTGTTTTTT. Residues: CASSVGGALTGELFF. The chain carries TRBV9 and TRBJ2-2; possibly TRBD1 or TRBD2 for D (5 bases each). Trimming stripped 0 bases from V and 4 bases from J, with 10 bases between. CDR3 size: 15 residues. Per the germline V gene, CDR1 is SGDLS and CDR2 is YYNGEE.